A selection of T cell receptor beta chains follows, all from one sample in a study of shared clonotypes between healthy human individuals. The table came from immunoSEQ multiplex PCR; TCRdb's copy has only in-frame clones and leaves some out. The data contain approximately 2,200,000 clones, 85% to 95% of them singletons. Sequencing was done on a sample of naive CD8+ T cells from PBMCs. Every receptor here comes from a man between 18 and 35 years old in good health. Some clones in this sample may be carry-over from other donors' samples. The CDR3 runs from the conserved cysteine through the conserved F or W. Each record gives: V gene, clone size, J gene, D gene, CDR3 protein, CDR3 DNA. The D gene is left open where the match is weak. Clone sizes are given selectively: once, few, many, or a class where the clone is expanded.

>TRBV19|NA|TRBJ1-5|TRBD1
CASRKDRAQPQHF
TGTGCCAGTAGAAAAGACAGGGCTCAGCCCCAGCATTTT
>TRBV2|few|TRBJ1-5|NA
CASSGDLFNQPQHF
TGTGCCAGCAGTGGGGACTTATTCAATCAGCCCCAGCATTTT
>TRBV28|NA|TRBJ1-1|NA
CASSLPRQLHYTEAFF
TGTGCCAGCAGTCTCCCGCGACAACTCCATTACACTGAAGCTTTCTTT
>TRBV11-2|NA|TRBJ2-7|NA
CASSSQERNEQYF
TGTGCCAGCAGCTCCCAGGAGAGGAACGAGCAGTACTTC
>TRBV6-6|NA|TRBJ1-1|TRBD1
CASRFDRDSIEAFF
TGTGCCAGCAGATTCGACAGGGACTCAATTGAAGCTTTCTTT
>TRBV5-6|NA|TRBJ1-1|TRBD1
CASSSWDSYTEAFF
TGTGCCAGCAGCTCCTGGGACAGTTACACTGAAGCTTTCTTT
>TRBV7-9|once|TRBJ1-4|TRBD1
CASSDRDSGGKLFF
TGTGCCAGCAGCGACCGGGACAGCGGGGGAAAACTGTTTTTT
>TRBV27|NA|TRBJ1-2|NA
CASSLRQDLYGYTF
TGTGCCAGCAGTTTAAGGCAGGATTTATATGGCTACACCTTC
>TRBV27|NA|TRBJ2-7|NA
CASSFKGSYEQYF
TGTGCCAGCAGTTTCAAAGGTTCCTACGAGCAGTACTTC
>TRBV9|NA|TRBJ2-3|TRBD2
CASSGGLAGGDTQYF
TGTGCCAGCAGCGGGGGACTAGCGGGAGGAGATACGCAGTATTTT
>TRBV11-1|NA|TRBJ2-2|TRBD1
CASRPRGRIGELFF
TGTGCCAGCAGACCCAGGGGGCGTATCGGGGAGCTGTTTTTT
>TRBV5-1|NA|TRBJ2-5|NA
CASSFSLRGRGTQETQYF
TGCGCCAGCAGCTTTTCGCTCCGTGGACGGGGGACCCAAGAGACCCAGTACTTC
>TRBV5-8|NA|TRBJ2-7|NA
CASSLGGAGYEQYF
TGTGCCAGCAGCTTGGGAGGGGCCGGCTACGAGCAGTACTTC
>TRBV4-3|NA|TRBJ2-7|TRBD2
CASSQDSRTSGYEQYF
TGCGCCAGCAGCCAAGATAGTCGGACTAGCGGTTACGAGCAGTACTTC
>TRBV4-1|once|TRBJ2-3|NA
CASSHPGTRRADTQYF
TGCGCCAGCAGCCACCCCGGGACTCGAAGGGCAGATACGCAGTATTTT
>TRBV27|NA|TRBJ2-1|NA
CASRGFSSYNEQFF
TGTGCCAGCAGGGGGTTTAGCTCCTACAATGAGCAGTTCTTC
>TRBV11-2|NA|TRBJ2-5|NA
CASSLVGGSGETQYF
TGTGCCAGCAGCTTAGTGGGGGGATCAGGAGAGACCCAGTACTTC
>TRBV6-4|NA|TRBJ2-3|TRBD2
CASRPSGRSTDTQYF
TGTGCCAGCAGACCTAGCGGGAGGTCCACAGATACGCAGTATTTT
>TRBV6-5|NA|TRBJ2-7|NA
CASSYTLGAYEQYF
TGTGCCAGCAGTTATACGCTAGGGGCCTACGAGCAGTACTTC